The 15 T cell receptor beta chains below come from one sample, sequenced in a study of cytomegalovirus exposure and HLA in healthy donors. With 60 Vbeta and 13 Jbeta primers, the PCR was carried out. Generated by immunoSEQ multiplex PCR, the TCRdb table keeps only in-frame clones and is missing some. The sample includes 150,000 or so clones, approximately 83% of them seen just once. Sequenced: PBMCs. The receptors were gathered from a man between 18 and 29 years old in good health and CMV-seropositive.

The chain uses TRBV15 and TRBJ1-2, with 8 bases that match TRBD1. Germline values: CDR1 LNHNV, CDR2 YYDKDF (reference sequence). With 0 bases clipped from V and 8 bases from J, the junction kept 11 bases outside the gene matches. CDR3 size: 16 residues. The CDR3 reads CATSRDARWDRSGYTF. For the CDR3, the DNA is TGTGCCACCAGCAGAGATGCGCGGTGGGACAGGTCGGGCTACACCTTC.

The chain is built from TRBV4-3 and TRBJ2-3, with D tentatively TRBD1 (5 bases). The V end was cut by 0 bases, the J end by 3 bases, with 16 bases between. Per the germline V gene, CDR1 is LGHNA and CDR2 is YSLEER. CDR3 length: 17 residues. Here the CDR3 DNA reads TGCGCCAGCAGCCAAGATGGCTGGACATTAGATACAGATACGCAGTATTTT. It codes for CASSQDGWTLDTDTQYF.

Many counts were recorded for this clone. The chain is built from TRBV7-9 and TRBJ1-5; tentatively, D is TRBD1 (5 bases). CDR3 length: 14 amino acids. The germline CDR1 and CDR2 sequences are SEHNR and FQNEAQ (reference sequence). Trimming removed 5 bases from V and 6 bases from J, with 14 bases in between. CDR3 nucleotide sequence: TGTGCCAGCAGCCCGGGGGGATTCGGTCAGCCCCAGCATTTT. This sequence encodes CASSPGGFGQPQHF.

The chain couples TRBV9 to TRBJ2-5, with TRBD1 identical over 8 bases. V dropped 1 base and J dropped 4; count of bases not matched to a gene: 6. The CDR3 has 15 amino acids. Germline CDR1 and CDR2: SGDLS and YYNGEE. The CDR3: CASSVTTGGGETQYF. For the CDR3, the DNA is TGTGCCAGCAGCGTAACAACAGGGGGAGGAGAGACCCAGTACTTC.

The chain links TRBV18 to TRBJ1-4; D is unclear. V dropped 1 base and J dropped 4 bases, with 7 bases sitting between them. There are 14 residues in the CDR3. Germline CDR1 is KGHSH and CDR2 is LQKENI. This chain's CDR3 is CASSPRAINEKLFF. CDR3 coding DNA: TGTGCCAGCTCACCACGGGCGATTAATGAAAAACTGTTTTTT.

In DNA form, the CDR3 reads TGTGCCAGCACTCGAACCAGGGAGGGGGAGACCCAGTACTTC. This gives the protein CASTRTREGETQYF. The V and J genes are TRBV2 and TRBJ2-5, with 7 nucleotides matching TRBD2. Germline V lookup: CDR1 SNHLY, CDR2 FYNNEI. V lost 7 bases to trimming and J lost 5 bases; unmatched junction nucleotides: 10. CDR3 size: 14 residues.

This clone has a single count. The rearrangement uses TRBV5-5 and TRBJ1-4; D remains ambiguous. The CDR3 runs 16 residues. Germline V gives CDR1 SGHKS, CDR2 YYEKEE (reference sequence). The V end was cut by 3 bases, the J end by 6 bases, with 18 bases between. The CDR3 reads CASSSGLGGSYEKLFF. The CDR3, as DNA: TGTGCCAGCAGCTCCGGCCTTGGCGGGAGTTATGAAAAACTGTTTTTT.

This chain links TRBV27 with TRBJ1-2, with TRBD1 matching 11 bases. J was trimmed by 6 bases and V by 5 bases; bases with no gene match: 11. From germline, CDR1 is MNHEY and CDR2 SMNVEV (reference sequence). This CDR3 comprises 16 residues. The CDR3 loop is CASSPGQGVQKHGYTF. CDR3 DNA: TGTGCCAGCAGTCCGGGACAGGGGGTTCAGAAACATGGCTACACCTTC.

This chain joins TRBV6-5 and TRBJ1-2, with D unresolved. The V end was cut by 0 bases, the J end by 5 bases, with 10 bases between. Germline values: CDR1 MNHEY, CDR2 SVGAGI. This CDR3 is 14 amino acids long. CDR3 nucleotides: TGTGCCAGCAGTTACTCGACCGGGAATTATGGCTACACCTTC. Protein: CASSYSTGNYGYTF.

The rearrangement links TRBV29-1 to TRBJ1-2; 7 nucleotides match TRBD1. The CDR3 runs 12 residues. Germline CDR1 reads SQVTM; CDR2 reads ANQGSEA. The V segment lost 2 bases and the J segment 4 bases; nucleotides outside the gene matches: 1. DNA for the CDR3: TGCAGCGTTGAATGGGACAGCTATGGCTACACCTTC. Its translation: CSVEWDSYGYTF. Full variable domain (rest looked up from reference TRBV29-1 and TRBJ1-2): SAVISQKPSRDICQRGTSLTIQCQVDSQVTMMFWYRQQPGQSLTLIATANQGSEATYESGFVIDKFPISRPNLTFSTLTVSNMSPEDSSIYLCSVEWDSYGYTFGSGTRLTVV.

The J gene is TRBJ2-5, the V gene TRBV29-1; possibly TRBD2 for D (5 bases). The CDR3 runs 12 residues. Germline assignment: CDR1 SQVTM and CDR2 ANQGSEA. V lost 4 bases and J 2 bases, leaving 8 bases between the germline ends. CDR3 protein: CSVGRGQETQYF. CDR3 sequence (DNA): TGCAGCGTTGGTCGGGGTCAAGAGACCCAGTACTTC.

V gene TRBV18 combines with J gene TRBJ2-1, with a tentative D call TRBD2 (6 bases). V was pared by 8 bases and J by 8 bases, with 19 bases between. CDR3 length equals 14 residues. CDR1 is KGHSH and CDR2 is LQKENI in the germline V gene. CDR3 residues: CASPSPGGRDEQFF. In DNA, the CDR3 is TGTGCCAGCCCGTCTCCCGGGGGTAGGGATGAGCAGTTCTTC.

The V and J genes are TRBV5-1 and TRBJ1-1; 7 nucleotides align to TRBD1. Germline CDR1 is SGHRS and CDR2 is YFSETQ. The CDR3 covers 15 residues. V was clipped by 5 bases and J by 1 base; unmatched bases: 8. CDR3 nucleotides: TGCGCCAGCAGGGGACAGTTGTTATCGAACACTGAAGCTTTCTTT. As protein: CASRGQLLSNTEAFF.

CDR3 in amino acids: CASSKPPSRRLSSPNSGNTIYF. CDR3 nucleotide sequence: TGTGCCAGCAGCAAGCCCCCGTCCCGGAGACTGTCCTCGCCAAACTCTGGAAACACCATATATTTT. This rearrangement joins TRBV21-1 to TRBJ1-3. TRBV21-1 is given as a pseudogene. The CDR3 runs 22 residues.

The V gene is TRBV7-9, the J gene TRBJ1-1; 10 nucleotides agree with TRBD1. CDR1 and CDR2 from the germline V gene are SEHNR and FQNEAQ (reference sequence). Germline trimming cut 2 bases from V and 4 bases from J; bases unmatched to any gene: 7. The CDR3 consists of 16 residues. The CDR3 nucleotides are TGTGCCAGCAGCTTAACGCTAGGGGACAGGGGCACTGAAGCTTTCTTT. Translation gives CASSLTLGDRGTEAFF.